This TCR beta chain was identified during a study of cytomegalovirus exposure and HLA in healthy donors. The CDR3 consists of 14 residues. Germline lookup yields CDR1 SNHLY and CDR2 FYNNEI. The ends were cut back, 7 bases at V and 0 bases at J, with 9 bases in the middle. Broader study findings: The productive fraction for most TCR beta V segments was about 90% or about 30% in an earlier analysis. It was reportedly the case that the classifier diagnosed cytomegalovirus status with high specificity and sensitivity.

Of note for this clone: What it binds is unknown. The sample holds other DNA sequences that translate to the same CDR3.

This PCR relied on a set of 60 Vbeta primers and 13 Jbeta primers. In the authors' methods: Later, 80 million or so unique TCR beta chains were counted in an analysis, and some 11 million of them were shared. Method: immunoSEQ multiplex PCR; TCRdb's copy keeps in-frame clones and lacks some. V and J calls plus clone size are reproduced from that table; the DNA served to infer D and trimming. Among approximately 220,000 clones, 82% were seen once, and the ten largest hold approximately 6%. The receptor comes from a man between 40 and 49 years old in good health and CMV-seropositive. The gene calls are TRBV2 and TRBJ2-2, with D possibly matching TRBD2 (6 bases). The sequenced sample consisted of PBMCs. The CDR3 nucleotides are TGTGCCAGCATCGGGAGAACGAACACCGGGGAGCTGTTTTTT. It encodes CASIGRTNTGELFF.